This T cell receptor beta chain was captured in a study of OX40 agonist ivuxolimab in advanced cancers. On the study more broadly: Across the patients, intravenous ivuxolimab was delivered every 2 weeks at 0.01 to 10 mg/kg. Mean age approximately 66 years, range 23 to 79; roughly 82% male. Whole-study findings and limits: CD8+ T cells (on average) carried more expanded clones than CD4+ T cells.

The CDR3 is made up of 14 amino acids. The germline CDR1 and CDR2 sequences are MGHRA and YSYEKL. V dropped 1 base and J dropped 5 bases, with 11 bases sitting between them. A note on this clone: Its target is unknown.

Method: immunoSEQ multiplex PCR; TCRdb's copy keeps in-frame clones and lacks some. The data show about 26,000 clones, with approximately 86% seen just once and approximately 26% held by the top ten. The TCR originated in an adult with an advanced solid tumor such as melanoma, head and neck, liver or kidney cancer. The rearrangement joins TRBV4-1 to TRBJ2-5, with D possibly matching TRBD2 (6 bases). Sequences were derived from CD4+ or CD8+ T cells sorted from blood, sampled in a trial of the OX40 agonist ivuxolimab. The CDR3 here is CASSQVPGGETQYF. The DNA for the CDR3 is TGCGCCAGCAGCCAAGTCCCCGGAGGGGAGACCCAGTACTTC.